Sequencing of this T cell receptor beta chain was carried out in a study of regulatory and conventional T cells in RAG deficiency. The CDR3 totals 16 residues. V dropped 1 base and J dropped 5 bases, with 17 bases sitting between them. Per germline, CDR1 SEHNR and CDR2 FQNEAQ (reference sequence). Profiled with immunoSEQ multiplex PCR; TCRdb holds only in-frame clones, not every one. Among roughly 28,000 clones, about 90% were seen once, and the ten largest hold over 0.8%. Regulatory T cells were sorted from blood as CD4+ CD25-high CD127-low cells. This sample was also put to use in a study of regulatory T cells. That work adds: Primers: 52 TRBV forward and 13 TRBJ reverse. Skewed V and J usage and few unique V-J pairs marked patient repertoires, most in Tregs.

Sequenced material: Tregs sorted from blood. The genes are TRBV7-9 and TRBJ1-2, with a possible D match to TRBD1 (6 bases). The clonotype originates from a human donor in good health. The CDR3 is CASSLDWGAYMYGYTF. The DNA for the CDR3 is TGTGCCAGCAGCTTAGATTGGGGGGCCTACATGTATGGCTACACCTTC.